The 26 T cell receptor beta chains below were found in one sample sequenced in a study of human T cells and chemical hapten exposure. From the 5' RACE reads, TCRdb called clonotypes with MiXCR, one entry per CDR3 protein. The data contain about 140,000 distinct CDR3 sequences, roughly 4% of them singletons. Total RNA was extracted from unfractionated whole blood. The source is a female donor in good health.

This clonotype appeared many times. The rearrangement links TRBV7-3 to TRBJ1-2, with 11 bases fitting TRBD1. The germline V gene encodes CDR1 SGHTA and CDR2 FQGTGA. The CDR3 runs 15 residues. Trimming removed 5 bases from V and 7 bases from J; junction bases left unmatched: 9. In DNA form, the CDR3 reads TGTGCCAGCAGCCCTCGGACAGGGGGCGGTGGTGGCTACACCTTC. This encodes CASSPRTGGGGGYTF. The full variable domain, in which reference TRBV7-3 and TRBJ1-2 provide the parts outside the CDR3, is GAGVSQTPSNKVTEKGKYVELRCDPISGHTALYWYRQSLGQGPEFLIYFQGTGAADDSGLPNDRFFAVRPEGSVSTLKIQRTERGDSAVYLCASSPRTGGGGGYTFGSGTRLTVV.

This clonotype was seen repeatedly, ten times or more. The J gene is TRBJ2-3, the V gene TRBV5-1; 11 bases match TRBD2. This CDR3 comprises 16 residues. Germline V gene lookup returns CDR1 SGHRS and CDR2 YFSETQ. V trimming: 5 bases; J trimming: 2 bases; junction bases outside the gene matches: 7. The CDR3 region is CASRPLLAGDTDTQYF. CDR3 nucleotide sequence: TGCGCCAGCAGACCCCTACTAGCGGGGGACACAGATACGCAGTATTTT. Together with reference TRBV5-1 and TRBJ2-3, the CDR3 gives the full variable domain: KAGVTQTPRYLIKTRGQQVTLSCSPISGHRSVSWYQQTPGQGLQFLFEYFSETQRNKGNFPGRFSGRQFSNSRSEMNVSTLELGDSALYLCASRPLLAGDTDTQYFGPGTRLTVL.

This clonotype was found many times. The chain uses TRBV28 and TRBJ2-1; TRBD2 matches at 15 bases. Unmatched junction bases numbered 11, after V lost 8 bases and J lost 9 bases. The CDR3 is 16 amino acids. Germline V CDR1 and CDR2: MDHEN, SYDVKM. CDR3: CASWTSGGADQGEQFF. CDR3 sequence (DNA): TGTGCCAGCTGGACTAGCGGGGGGGCCGATCAGGGTGAGCAGTTCTTC.

This clonotype was observed at least ten times. This sequence joins TRBV7-9 and TRBJ1-3; a possible D gene is TRBD1 (5 bases). CDR1 is SEHNR, CDR2 FQNEAQ, per germline (reference sequence). The V end lost 4 bases, the J end lost 0 bases, and 13 bases lay between the germline ends. This CDR3 comprises 16 residues. The CDR3 region has the DNA TGTGCCAGCAGCTCGGGGTGGGGGAACTCTGGAAACACCATATATTTT. Its protein product is CASSSGWGNSGNTIYF.

To note about this clonotype: A clone one base away is much larger, so this may be a read error. The chain is built from TRBV6-2 or TRBV6-3 and TRBJ2-2, with unresolved D. CDR1 is MNHEY and CDR2 is SVGEGT in the germline V gene. The V gene lost 8 bases and the J gene lost 4 bases, with 17 bases spanning the gap. The CDR3 totals 15 residues. Here the CDR3 DNA reads TGTGCCAGCCGGGCCGCCTGGCGTGGCACCGGGGAGCTGTTTTTT. It encodes CASRAAWRGTGELFF.

There are many counts of this clonotype. This chain connects TRBV6-6 to TRBJ1-5; possibly TRBD1 for D (5 bases). CDR1 and CDR2 from the germline V gene are MNHNY and SVGAGI (reference sequence). Trimming stripped 5 bases from V and 1 base from J, with 9 bases between. The CDR3 length is 14 residues. This CDR3 reads CASSRTSSNQPQHF. The CDR3 nucleotides are TGTGCCAGCAGTCGGACATCCAGCAATCAGCCCCAGCATTTT.

There are many counts of this clonotype. The V call is TRBV4-1, the J call TRBJ2-1; the D gene is possibly TRBD2 (5 bases). The CDR3 has 13 amino acids. Germline CDR1 is MGHRA and CDR2 is YSYEKL. V gave up 0 bases and J gave up 11 bases, with 11 bases separating them. The CDR3 reads CASSQDGGRQQFF. The CDR3 bases are TGCGCCAGCAGCCAAGATGGAGGCAGGCAGCAGTTCTTC.

Many counts were recorded for this clonotype. The chain links TRBV12-3 or TRBV12-4 to TRBJ1-1; D is uncertain. The V end was cut by 3 bases, the J end by 6 bases, with 23 bases between. CDR3 length: 17 amino acids. The CDR3 sequence: CASSFVFAYGDFAEAFF. The DNA of the CDR3 is TGTGCCAGCAGTTTCGTTTTTGCGTATGGGGATTTCGCTGAAGCTTTCTTT.

The chain couples TRBV6-2 or TRBV6-3 to TRBJ1-1; no clear D. The V gene lost 1 base and the J gene lost 0 bases, with 3 bases spanning the gap. The germline gives CDR1 MNHEY, CDR2 SVGEGT. This CDR3 is 13 amino acids long. CDR3 residues: CASSYLVNTEAFF. The CDR3 nucleotides read TGTGCCAGCAGTTACTTAGTGAACACTGAAGCTTTCTTT.

This clonotype has ten or more counts. V and J are TRBV28 and TRBJ1-1; D is uncertain. The CDR3 has 15 residues. Per the germline V gene, CDR1 is MDHEN and CDR2 is SYDVKM. V was pared by 5 bases and J by 5 bases, with 18 bases between. CDR3 sequence reads: CASSTVFGLGTEAFF. CDR3 coding DNA: TGTGCCAGCAGTACCGTCTTCGGGCTTGGGACTGAAGCTTTCTTT.

This clonotype was picked up many times. J is TRBJ1-5 and V is TRBV27; no clear D gene. The length of the CDR3 is 13 residues. The germline V gene encodes CDR1 MNHEY and CDR2 SMNVEV (reference sequence). V dropped 6 bases and J dropped 2 bases, with 8 bases sitting between them. DNA for the CDR3: TGTGCCAGCAGGGGAGTTGGCAATCAGCCCCAGCATTTT. Translating gives CASRGVGNQPQHF.

This clonotype was detected many times. The chain employs TRBV3-1 and TRBJ1-1; possibly TRBD1 for D (6 bases). CDR1 and CDR2 (germline): LGHDT, YNNKEL (reference sequence). The length of the CDR3 is 13 residues. V shed 0 bases and J shed 8 bases, with 10 bases lying between them. CDR3 in amino acids: CASSQDGGAEAFF. The CDR3 coding sequence is TGTGCCAGCAGCCAAGATGGGGGGGCAGAAGCTTTCTTT.

This clonotype was picked up many times. The V gene is TRBV7-9, the J gene TRBJ2-6; weak D call: TRBD2 (6 bases). The V and J ends lost 1 base and 0 bases respectively, with 10 bases between them. The CDR3 is 17 residues long. In germline, CDR1 is SEHNR, CDR2 FQNEAQ (reference sequence). The CDR3 sequence is CASSLGGGVSGANVLTF. In DNA form, the CDR3 reads TGTGCCAGCAGCTTAGGAGGAGGGGTCTCTGGGGCCAACGTCCTGACTTTC.

The chain carries TRBV2 and TRBJ1-4; perhaps TRBD1 as D (5 bases). This CDR3 comprises 13 residues. Trimming cost V 11 bases and J 4 bases, with 14 bases left between them. CDR1 SNHLY and CDR2 FYNNEI come from the germline V gene. CDR3 in DNA: TGTGCCGGGGCCAGGGCGGGTAATGAAAAACTGTTTTTT. Its protein is CAGARAGNEKLFF.

In its sample, this clonotype was seen many times. The CDR3 nucleotides read TGTGCCAGCAGTCCAGGGACGCGTGGGCCCCAGCATTTT. Its protein is CASSPGTRGPQHF. V and J are TRBV6-6 and TRBJ1-5; weak D call: TRBD1 (5 bases). Germline CDR1 MNHNY, CDR2 SVGAGI (reference sequence). The germline V and J ends were trimmed by 5 bases and 9 bases, with 14 bases remaining between them. The CDR3 length is 13 residues.

The chain links TRBV7-9 to TRBJ2-3; D gene unclear. Looked up from germline, CDR1 is SEHNR and CDR2 is FQNEAQ (reference sequence). The V and J ends lost 2 bases and 2 bases respectively, with 11 bases between them. CDR3 length equals 15 residues. The CDR3, as DNA: TGTGCCAGCAGCTTATCCGGAGTAACCACAGATACGCAGTATTTT. This sequence encodes CASSLSGVTTDTQYF.

In its sample, this clonotype was seen many times. V gene TRBV6-1 combines with J gene TRBJ2-6, with unresolved D. V gave up 2 bases and J gave up 0 bases, with 2 bases separating them. Germline-derived CDR1 and CDR2 are MNHNS and SASEGT. The CDR3 spans 14 residues. The CDR3 coding sequence is TGTGCCAGCAGTGAAATCTCTGGGGCCAACGTCCTGACTTTC. Its translation is CASSEISGANVLTF.

This clonotype has ten or more counts. The V gene is TRBV29-1, the J gene TRBJ2-2; 9 positions agree with TRBD1. The CDR3 spans 14 residues. CDR1 and CDR2 from the germline V gene are SQVTM and ANQGSEA. After removal of 7 bases from V and 6 bases from J, the junction contained 9 bases not matched to a gene. Here the CDR3 DNA reads TGCAGCGCCTCCCGGGACAGGGTGGCCGGGGAGCTGTTTTTT. As protein: CSASRDRVAGELFF.

This chain connects TRBV12-3 or TRBV12-4 to TRBJ1-1; D may be TRBD1 (6 bases). The CDR3 loop spans 15 amino acids. V was pared by 6 bases and J by 0 bases, with 14 bases between. Here the CDR3 DNA reads TGTGCCAGCAGACCCAGGGGAGGGATGAACACTGAAGCTTTCTTT. The encoded protein is CASRPRGGMNTEAFF.

This clonotype was found many times. V usage is TRBV7-2 and J usage is TRBJ1-6, with D possibly TRBD1 on 5 matching bases. The CDR3 has 14 amino acids. Germline V gives CDR1 SGHTA, CDR2 FQGNSA. V lost 5 bases and J lost 6, with 11 bases in between. In DNA form, the CDR3 reads TGTGCCAGCAGCCGGGCGGGGCCTAATTCACCCCTCCACTTT. It encodes CASSRAGPNSPLHF.

This clonotype was recorded at least ten times. The chain recombines TRBV5-5 with TRBJ2-7; a weak D match, TRBD1 (6 bases). Trimming took 1 base from V and 1 from J, leaving 9 bases between them. This CDR3 contains 14 residues. Germline loops: CDR1 SGHKS, CDR2 YYEKEE (reference sequence). The CDR3 protein is CASSLRQESYEQYF. CDR3 bases: TGTGCCAGCAGCTTGCGACAGGAGTCCTACGAGCAGTACTTC.

In this sample, this clonotype turned up many times. This chain uses TRBV29-1 with TRBJ2-3; 9 bases are a match to TRBD1. Germline CDR1 and CDR2: SQVTM and ANQGSEA. With V trimmed by 6 bases and J by 4 bases, 8 bases remained unmatched. The CDR3 is made up of 14 amino acids. The CDR3 DNA reads as TGCAGCGTCGGGACAGGGAAGGGTTCAGATACGCAGTATTTT. Its translation: CSVGTGKGSDTQYF.

This clonotype was detected many times. The chain links TRBV20-1 to TRBJ2-3; D unclear. CDR1 is DFQATT, CDR2 SNEGSKA, per germline (reference sequence). The CDR3 length is 12 residues. V was shortened by 5 bases and J by 1 base, with 7 bases between the two germline ends. CDR3 sequence: CSALFGTDTQYF. DNA for the CDR3: TGCAGTGCTCTTTTCGGCACAGATACGCAGTATTTT.

This clonotype was picked up a small number of times. V and J are TRBV9 and TRBJ1-5; tentative D call: TRBD1 (5 bases). CDR3 length: 15 residues. CDR1 is SGDLS, CDR2 YYNGEE, per germline. The V and J ends lost 2 bases and 2 bases respectively, with 11 bases between them. CDR3 nucleotides: TGTGCCAGCAGCGTGGGGGGGACGGGCAATCAGCCCCAGCATTTT. Its protein is CASSVGGTGNQPQHF.

V and J are TRBV5-6 and TRBJ1-2; D remains ambiguous. V lost 2 bases and J lost 2, with 13 bases in between. This CDR3 has 15 residues. Germline CDR1 reads SGHDT; CDR2 reads YYEEEE. CDR3 coding DNA: TGTGCCAGCAGCTTTTGGAGGAGACCGAACTATGGCTACACCTTC. Translated: CASSFWRRPNYGYTF.

At least ten counts were recorded for this clonotype. The chain carries TRBV27 and TRBJ1-5, with TRBD1 matching over 7 bases. Trimming removed 5 bases from V and 7 bases from J; junction bases left unmatched: 14. Per germline, CDR1 MNHEY and CDR2 SMNVEV (reference sequence). This CDR3 is 16 amino acids long. In DNA form, the CDR3 reads TGTGCCAGCAGTAAACGGACAGGCCACCGTGGGCAGCCCCAGCATTTT. Translating it yields CASSKRTGHRGQPQHF.